Each of the 11 T cell receptor beta chains below was sequenced from the same sample in a study of early T cells in non-severe SARS-CoV-2 infection. TCRdb redid the calling of the 5' RACE reads with MiXCR, one entry per CDR3 protein. Here the sample spans some 29,000 distinct CDR3 sequences, 5% to 6.5% being singletons. Sequenced sample: whole blood. The source is an adult who was a healthcare worker with PCR-confirmed SARS-CoV-2 infection or an uninfected control (not recorded which).

In this sample, this clonotype turned up many times. This rearrangement joins TRBV10-3 to TRBJ2-7; 10 bases are a match to TRBD2. The CDR3 sequence is 15 residues long. The V gene's germline CDR1 is ENHRY and CDR2 SYGVKD. Trimming removed 4 bases from V and 3 bases from J; junction bases left unmatched: 6. CDR3 sequence reads: CAISAALAGDYEQYF. CDR3 DNA: TGTGCCATCAGTGCGGCGCTAGCGGGAGACTACGAGCAGTACTTC.

In this sample, this clonotype turned up many times. This rearrangement joins TRBV6-1 to TRBJ2-1, with TRBD2 as a possible D gene (5 bases). The V end lost 8 bases, the J end lost 7 bases, and 12 bases lay between the germline ends. The CDR3 length is 12 residues. Germline V gene sequence: CDR1 MNHNS, CDR2 SASEGT. The CDR3 DNA reads as TGTGCCAGCGGAGAGGGTTGGAATGAGCAGTTCTTC. It is translated as CASGEGWNEQFF.

This clonotype was counted ten times or more. The V and J genes are TRBV10-3 and TRBJ2-5; D gene uncertain. V lost 3 bases to trimming and J lost 4 bases, with 12 bases between them. This CDR3 has 14 residues. Germline CDR1 ENHRY, CDR2 SYGVKD. CDR3 coding DNA: TGTGCCATCAGTGATACGTCTCTGGGAGAGACCCAGTACTTC. Translating it yields CAISDTSLGETQYF.

The sample holds many counts of this clonotype. This sequence joins TRBV18 and TRBJ2-7, with a possible D match to TRBD2 (5 bases). This CDR3 spans 10 amino acids. Trimming left V 3 bases short and J 12 bases short, with 9 bases between. CDR1 is KGHSH, CDR2 LQKENI, per germline. The CDR3 here is CASSPEGPYF. The CDR3 region has the DNA TGTGCCAGCTCACCCGAGGGTCCGTACTTC.

This clonotype was seen ten or more times. The chain has TRBV5-1 and TRBJ1-1, with 7 bases that match TRBD1. Per the germline V gene, CDR1 is SGHRS and CDR2 is YFSETQ. The CDR3 is made up of 14 amino acids. The J segment lost 0 bases and the V segment lost 6 bases, leaving 5 bases of the junction unmatched. The CDR3 DNA reads TGCGCCAGCACGTCGACAGGGATGAACACTGAAGCTTTCTTT. Translation gives CASTSTGMNTEAFF.

Many counts were recorded for this clonotype. The rearrangement uses TRBV9 and TRBJ2-7, with 8 bases aligning to TRBD2. Germline CDR1 reads SGDLS; CDR2 reads YYNGEE. V shed 1 base and J 3 bases; nucleotides not matched to a gene: 6. This CDR3 is 15 amino acids long. CDR3 DNA: TGTGCCAGCAGCGTAAGGGTAGCGGGAATCTACGAGCAGTACTTC. Its protein is CASSVRVAGIYEQYF.

This clonotype came up many times. The chain combines TRBV10-3 with TRBJ2-7, with 12 bases aligning to TRBD1. The CDR3 sequence is 19 residues long. CDR1 and CDR2 (germline): ENHRY, SYGVKD. The J segment lost 4 bases and the V segment lost 2 bases, leaving 15 bases of the junction unmatched. CDR3 residues: CAISEPTSAGQGALYEQYF. CDR3 sequence (DNA): TGTGCCATCAGTGAGCCGACCTCCGCGGGACAGGGGGCTTTGTACGAGCAGTACTTC.

This clonotype was recorded many times. The chain uses TRBV6-4 and TRBJ2-1; 7 nucleotides align to TRBD2. The junction had 2 bases not matched to a gene; V was cut back by 2 bases and J by 1 base. The CDR3 has 15 residues. In germline, CDR1 is MRHNA, CDR2 SNTAGT. The CDR3 bases are TGTGCCAGCAGTGACGGGACTACATCCTACAATGAGCAGTTCTTC. Its translation: CASSDGTTSYNEQFF.

This clonotype was seen ten or more times. The rearrangement links TRBV7-9 to TRBJ1-6; TRBD1 aligns across 7 bases. The CDR3 contains 13 residues. Germline V gives CDR1 SEHNR, CDR2 FQNEAQ (reference sequence). V was pared by 6 bases and J by 7 bases, with 3 bases of the junction left unmatched. CDR3 in DNA: TGTGCCAGCAGAGTACAGGGGAATTCACCCCTCCACTTT. Encoded protein: CASRVQGNSPLHF.

This clonotype was detected ten times or more. The chain carries TRBV12-3 or TRBV12-4 and TRBJ2-7, with 7 bases lining up with TRBD1. J gave up 6 bases and V 3 bases, and 2 bases lay outside the gene matches. The CDR3 is 12 amino acids. CDR3 region: CASSLPGGEQYF. In nucleotides, the CDR3 is TGTGCCAGCAGTTTGCCAGGGGGCGAGCAGTACTTC.

At least ten counts were recorded for this clonotype. This chain connects TRBV5-8 to TRBJ2-7; D is unresolved. Trimming took off 2 bases at V and 3 bases at J, with 12 bases between the two ends. Germline V gene lookup returns CDR1 SGHTS and CDR2 YDEGEE. The CDR3 is made up of 14 amino acids. Here the CDR3 DNA reads TGTGCCAGCAGCTTCGCCAGGCGCCACTACGAGCAGTACTTC. This encodes CASSFARRHYEQYF.